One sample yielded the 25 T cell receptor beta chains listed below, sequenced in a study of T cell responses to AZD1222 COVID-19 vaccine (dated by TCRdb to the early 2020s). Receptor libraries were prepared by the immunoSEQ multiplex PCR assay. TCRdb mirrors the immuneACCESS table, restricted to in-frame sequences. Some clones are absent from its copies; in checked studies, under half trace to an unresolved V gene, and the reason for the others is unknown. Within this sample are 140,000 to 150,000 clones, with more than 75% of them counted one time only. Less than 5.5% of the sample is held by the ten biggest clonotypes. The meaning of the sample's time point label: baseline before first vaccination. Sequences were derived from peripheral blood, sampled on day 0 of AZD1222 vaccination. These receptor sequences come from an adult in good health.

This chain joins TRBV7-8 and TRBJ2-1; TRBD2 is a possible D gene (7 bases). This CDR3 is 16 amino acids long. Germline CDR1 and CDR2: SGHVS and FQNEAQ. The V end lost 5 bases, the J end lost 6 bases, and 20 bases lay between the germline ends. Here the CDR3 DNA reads TGTGCCAGCAGCCGGTCGCGGGGGCTGGGCCCCAATGAGCAGTTCTTC. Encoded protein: CASSRSRGLGPNEQFF.

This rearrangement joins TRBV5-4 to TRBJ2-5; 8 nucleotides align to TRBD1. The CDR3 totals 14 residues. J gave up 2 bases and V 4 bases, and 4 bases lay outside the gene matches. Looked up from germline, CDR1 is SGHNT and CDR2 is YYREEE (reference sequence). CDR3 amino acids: CASSDRQGQETQYF. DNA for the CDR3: TGTGCCAGCAGCGATCGACAGGGGCAAGAGACCCAGTACTTC.

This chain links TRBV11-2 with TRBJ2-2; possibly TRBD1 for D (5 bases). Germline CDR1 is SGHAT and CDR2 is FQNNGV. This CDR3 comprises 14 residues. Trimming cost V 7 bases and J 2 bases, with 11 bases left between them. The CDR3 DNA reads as TGTGCCAGCACTGCTCAGGGAAACACCGGGGAGCTGTTTTTT. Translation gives CASTAQGNTGELFF.

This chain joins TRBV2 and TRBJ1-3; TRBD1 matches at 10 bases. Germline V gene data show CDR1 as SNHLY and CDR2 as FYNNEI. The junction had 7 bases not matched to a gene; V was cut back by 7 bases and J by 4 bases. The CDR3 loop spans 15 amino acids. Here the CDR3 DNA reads TGTGCCAGCATTTGGGGACAGGGGATAGGAAACACCATATATTTT. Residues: CASIWGQGIGNTIYF.

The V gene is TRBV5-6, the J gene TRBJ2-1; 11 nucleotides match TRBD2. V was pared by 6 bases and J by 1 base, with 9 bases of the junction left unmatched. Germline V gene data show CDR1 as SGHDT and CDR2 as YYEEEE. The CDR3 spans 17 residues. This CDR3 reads CASMGTSGPQSYNEQFF. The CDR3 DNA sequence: TGTGCCAGCATGGGGACTAGCGGACCACAATCCTACAATGAGCAGTTCTTC. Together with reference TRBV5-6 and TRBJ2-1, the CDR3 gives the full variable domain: DAGVTQSPTHLIKTRGQQVTLRCSPKSGHDTVSWYQQALGQGPQFIFQYYEEEERQRGNFPDRFSGHQFPNYSSELNVNALLLGDSALYLCASMGTSGPQSYNEQFFGPGTRLTVL.

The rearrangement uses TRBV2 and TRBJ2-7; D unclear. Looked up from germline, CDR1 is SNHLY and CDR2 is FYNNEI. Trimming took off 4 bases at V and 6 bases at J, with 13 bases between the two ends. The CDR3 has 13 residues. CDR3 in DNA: TGTGCCAGCAGTGGGGTAGGGCAGGTCGAGCAGTACTTC. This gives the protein CASSGVGQVEQYF.

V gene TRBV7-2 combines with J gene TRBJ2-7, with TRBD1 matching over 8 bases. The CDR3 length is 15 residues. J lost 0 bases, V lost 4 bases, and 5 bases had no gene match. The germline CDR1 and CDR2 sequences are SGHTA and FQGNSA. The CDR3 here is CASSSRTGHSYEQYF. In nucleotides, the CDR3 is TGTGCCAGCAGCTCACGGACAGGGCACTCCTACGAGCAGTACTTC.

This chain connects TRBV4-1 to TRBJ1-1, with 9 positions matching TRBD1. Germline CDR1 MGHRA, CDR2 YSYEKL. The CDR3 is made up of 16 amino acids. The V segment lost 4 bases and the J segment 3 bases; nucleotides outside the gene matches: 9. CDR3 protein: CASSLWDRVVYTEAFF. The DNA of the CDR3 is TGCGCCAGCAGCCTTTGGGACAGGGTGGTTTACACTGAAGCTTTCTTT.

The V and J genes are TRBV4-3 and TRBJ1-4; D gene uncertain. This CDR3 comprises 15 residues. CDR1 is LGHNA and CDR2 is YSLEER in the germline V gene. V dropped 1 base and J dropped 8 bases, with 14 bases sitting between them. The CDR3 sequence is CASSQAAKSREKLFF. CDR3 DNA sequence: TGCGCCAGCAGCCAAGCGGCGAAGAGCCGAGAAAAACTGTTTTTT.

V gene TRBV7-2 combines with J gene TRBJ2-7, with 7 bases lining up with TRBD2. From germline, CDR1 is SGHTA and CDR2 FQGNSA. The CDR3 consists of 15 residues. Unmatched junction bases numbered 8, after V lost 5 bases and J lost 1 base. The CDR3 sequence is CASSPLSGLSYEQYF. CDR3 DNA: TGTGCCAGCAGCCCACTTAGCGGGCTATCCTACGAGCAGTACTTC.

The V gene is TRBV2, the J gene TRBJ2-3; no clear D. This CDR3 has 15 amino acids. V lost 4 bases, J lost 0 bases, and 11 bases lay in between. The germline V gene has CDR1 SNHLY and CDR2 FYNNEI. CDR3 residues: CASSGPLTSTDTQYF. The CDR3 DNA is TGTGCCAGCAGTGGCCCTCTGACTAGCACAGATACGCAGTATTTT.

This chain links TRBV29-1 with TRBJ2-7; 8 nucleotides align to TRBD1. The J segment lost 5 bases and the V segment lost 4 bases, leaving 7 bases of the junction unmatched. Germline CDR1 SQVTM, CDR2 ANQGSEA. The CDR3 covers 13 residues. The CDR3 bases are TGCAGCGTTGTAGTACAGGGGGTCCACGAGCAGTACTTC. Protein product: CSVVVQGVHEQYF.

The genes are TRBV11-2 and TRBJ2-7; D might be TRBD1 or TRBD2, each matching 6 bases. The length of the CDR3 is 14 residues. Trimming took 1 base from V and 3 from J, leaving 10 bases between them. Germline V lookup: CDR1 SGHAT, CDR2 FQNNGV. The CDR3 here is CASSLGGANYEQYF. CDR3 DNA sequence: TGTGCCAGCAGCTTAGGGGGGGCGAACTACGAGCAGTACTTC.

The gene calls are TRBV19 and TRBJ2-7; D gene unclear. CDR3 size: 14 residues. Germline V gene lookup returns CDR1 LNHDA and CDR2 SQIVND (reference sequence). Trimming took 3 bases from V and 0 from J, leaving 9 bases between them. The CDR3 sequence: CASSMRSSSYEQYF. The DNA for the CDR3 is TGTGCCAGTAGTATGAGATCTAGCTCCTACGAGCAGTACTTC.

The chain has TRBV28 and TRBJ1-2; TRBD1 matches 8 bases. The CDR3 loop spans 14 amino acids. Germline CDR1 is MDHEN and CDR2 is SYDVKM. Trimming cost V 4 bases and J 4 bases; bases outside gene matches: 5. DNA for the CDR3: TGTGCCAGCAGTTCGGACAGGGAGCCCTATGGCTACACCTTC. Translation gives CASSSDREPYGYTF.

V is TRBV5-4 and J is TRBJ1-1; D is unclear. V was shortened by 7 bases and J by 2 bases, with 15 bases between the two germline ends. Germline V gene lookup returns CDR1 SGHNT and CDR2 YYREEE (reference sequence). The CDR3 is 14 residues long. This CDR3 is CASAKEAGNTEAFF. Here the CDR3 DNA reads TGTGCCAGCGCCAAGGAGGCGGGCAACACTGAAGCTTTCTTT.

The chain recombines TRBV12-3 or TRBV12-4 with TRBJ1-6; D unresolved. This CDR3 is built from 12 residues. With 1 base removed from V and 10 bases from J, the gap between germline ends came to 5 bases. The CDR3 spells CASSLGGSPLHF. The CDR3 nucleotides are TGTGCCAGCAGTTTAGGAGGATCACCCCTCCACTTT.

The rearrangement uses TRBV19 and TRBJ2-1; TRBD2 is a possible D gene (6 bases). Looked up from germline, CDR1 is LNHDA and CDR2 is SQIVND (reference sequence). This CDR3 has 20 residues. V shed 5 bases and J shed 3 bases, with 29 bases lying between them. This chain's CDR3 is CASSRGPRSGTPLGYNEQFF. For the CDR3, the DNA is TGTGCCAGTAGTCGGGGACCGAGAAGTGGGACTCCACTCGGCTACAATGAGCAGTTCTTC.

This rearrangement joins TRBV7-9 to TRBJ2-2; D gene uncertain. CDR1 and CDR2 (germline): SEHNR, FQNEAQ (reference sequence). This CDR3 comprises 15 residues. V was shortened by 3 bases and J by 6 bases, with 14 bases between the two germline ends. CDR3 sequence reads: CASSFEARRAGELFF. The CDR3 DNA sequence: TGTGCCAGCAGCTTCGAGGCCCGCCGGGCCGGGGAGCTGTTTTTT.

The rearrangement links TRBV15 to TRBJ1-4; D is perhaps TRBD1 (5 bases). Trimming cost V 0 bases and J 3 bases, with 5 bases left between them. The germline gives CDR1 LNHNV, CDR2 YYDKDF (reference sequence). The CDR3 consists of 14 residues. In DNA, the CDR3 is TGTGCCACCAGCAGAGAGGGGGCTAATGAAAAACTGTTTTTT. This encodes CATSREGANEKLFF.

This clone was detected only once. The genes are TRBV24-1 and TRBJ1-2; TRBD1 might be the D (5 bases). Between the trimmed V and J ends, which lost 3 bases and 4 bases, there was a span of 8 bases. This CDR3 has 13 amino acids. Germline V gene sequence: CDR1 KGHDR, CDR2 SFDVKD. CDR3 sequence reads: CATSDQGIYGYTF. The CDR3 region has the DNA TGTGCCACCAGTGATCAGGGTATCTATGGCTACACCTTC.

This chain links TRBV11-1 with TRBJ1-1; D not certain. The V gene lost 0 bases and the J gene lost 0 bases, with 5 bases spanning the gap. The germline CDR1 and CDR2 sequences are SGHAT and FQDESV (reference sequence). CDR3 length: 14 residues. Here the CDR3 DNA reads TGTGCCAGCAGCTTAGCAGACTTGAACACTGAAGCTTTCTTT. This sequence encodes CASSLADLNTEAFF.

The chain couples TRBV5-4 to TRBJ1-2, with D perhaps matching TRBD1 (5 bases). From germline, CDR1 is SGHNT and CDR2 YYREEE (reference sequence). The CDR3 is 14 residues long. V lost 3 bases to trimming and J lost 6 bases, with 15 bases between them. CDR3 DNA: TGTGCCAGCAGCTGGATACTGGGGCGGGATGGCTACACCTTC. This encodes CASSWILGRDGYTF. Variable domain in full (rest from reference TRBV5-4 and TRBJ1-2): ETGVTQSPTHLIKTRGQQVTLRCSSQSGHNTVSWYQQALGQGPQFIFQYYREEENGRGNFPPRFSGLQFPNYSSELNVNALELDDSALYLCASSWILGRDGYTFGSGTRLTVV.

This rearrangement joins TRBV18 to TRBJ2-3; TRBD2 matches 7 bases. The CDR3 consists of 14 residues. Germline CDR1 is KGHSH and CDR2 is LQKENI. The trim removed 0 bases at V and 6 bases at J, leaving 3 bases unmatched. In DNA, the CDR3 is TGTGCCAGCTCACCACCGGCGGGAGCCGATACGCAGTATTTT. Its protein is CASSPPAGADTQYF.

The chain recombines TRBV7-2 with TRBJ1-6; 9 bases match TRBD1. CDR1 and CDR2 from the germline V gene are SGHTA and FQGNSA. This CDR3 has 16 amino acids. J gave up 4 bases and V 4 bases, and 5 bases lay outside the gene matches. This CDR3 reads CASSSGTGRYNSPLHF. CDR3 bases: TGTGCCAGCAGCTCAGGGACAGGGAGGTATAATTCACCCCTCCACTTT.